This T cell receptor beta chain came from a study of radiation and T cells in renal cell carcinoma. Regarding the study as a whole: In blood, top tumor clones expanded by 2 weeks, shrinking by 4.

Time point here: blood 2 weeks post-SBRT. Treatment reported: 15 Gy SBRT to primary tumor, nephrectomy 4 weeks later. Clear cell pathology was present in this patient's renal cell carcinoma. In germline, CDR1 is SGHDT, CDR2 YYEEEE. There are 12 residues in the CDR3. The ends were cut back, 1 base at V and 6 bases at J, with 5 bases in the middle. As regards this clone: What it binds is not known.

Generated by immunoSEQ multiplex PCR, the TCRdb table keeps only in-frame clones and is missing some. The sample comprises roughly 120,000 clones, 81% of which are singletons, and approximately 2% rests with the top ten. Here the sequenced sample was blood, taken from a patient whose treatment included radiotherapy and nephrectomy. The receptor's source is a woman aged 55-69 years with renal cell carcinoma. The rearrangement links TRBV5-6 to TRBJ2-1; D unresolved. CDR3: CASSLRFNEQFF. The CDR3 nucleotides read TGTGCCAGCAGCTTGAGGTTCAATGAGCAGTTCTTC.